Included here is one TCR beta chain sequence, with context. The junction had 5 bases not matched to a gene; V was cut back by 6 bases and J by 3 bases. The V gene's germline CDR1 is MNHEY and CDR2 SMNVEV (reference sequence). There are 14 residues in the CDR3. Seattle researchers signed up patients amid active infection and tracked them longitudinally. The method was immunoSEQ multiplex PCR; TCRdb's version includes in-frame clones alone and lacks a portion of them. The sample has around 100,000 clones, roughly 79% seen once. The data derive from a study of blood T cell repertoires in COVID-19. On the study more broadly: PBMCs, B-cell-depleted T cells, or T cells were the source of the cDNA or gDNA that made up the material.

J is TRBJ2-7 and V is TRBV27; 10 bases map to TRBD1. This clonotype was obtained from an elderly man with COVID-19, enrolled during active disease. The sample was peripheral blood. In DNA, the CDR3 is TGTGCCAGCAGCAGGGACAGGGGTGGCTACGAGCAGTACTTC. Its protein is CASSRDRGGYEQYF.